Listed here is a single TCR beta chain. Its antigen is not identified. This may come from a read error, since a much larger clone is one base off. From the reads, TCRdb called clonotypes with MiXCR, one entry per CDR3 protein. The top ten hold around 13% of the sample, which has approximately 770,000 distinct CDR3 sequences, roughly 29% seen once. The data originate from a study of T cell repertoires in cytomegalovirus infection. Study at large: Matching HLA type and CMV infection were both indicated by public TCR beta signatures.

Notes on the study in general: Individuals carrying CMV plus the relevant HLA were identified by cumulative frequency of public TCR beta families.

The specimen comprised cultured CD8+ T cells from PBMCs, sampled from culture after CMV antigen stimulation. The TCR originated in a human donor in good health (CMV status not recorded). Some clones in this sample may be carry-over from other donors' samples.

This chain's CDR3 is CASGSGTGDGYTF. The CDR3 nucleotides are TGTGCCAGCGGTTCCGGGACAGGGGATGGCTACACCTTC. The gene calls are TRBV12-3 or TRBV12-4 and TRBJ1-2; TRBD1 matches at 10 bases. With 8 bases clipped from V and 6 bases from J, the junction kept 6 bases outside the gene matches. The CDR3 loop spans 13 amino acids.